This T cell receptor (beta chain) is from a study of resident and recirculating memory T cells in vitiligo. Broader study findings: Clonality differed among vitiligo lesions, with no unique dominant clone.

V was clipped by 2 bases and J by 6 bases, with 17 bases between them. This CDR3 has 16 amino acids. CDR1 SGHTA and CDR2 FQGNSA come from the germline V gene. TCRdb keeps only in-frame clones here, not all; method: immunoSEQ multiplex PCR. The table has 39,000 or so clones, 85% to 95% seen once. On this clone: The antigen is unknown.

The chain joins TRBV7-2 to TRBJ1-5, with a weak D call TRBD1 (6 bases). Input material: blood. This clonotype originated in a male donor with vitiligo. As DNA, the CDR3 is TGTGCCAGCAGCTTAAGCAGCGACAGGATTCTTCAGCCCCAGCATTTT. Translated: CASSLSSDRILQPQHF.